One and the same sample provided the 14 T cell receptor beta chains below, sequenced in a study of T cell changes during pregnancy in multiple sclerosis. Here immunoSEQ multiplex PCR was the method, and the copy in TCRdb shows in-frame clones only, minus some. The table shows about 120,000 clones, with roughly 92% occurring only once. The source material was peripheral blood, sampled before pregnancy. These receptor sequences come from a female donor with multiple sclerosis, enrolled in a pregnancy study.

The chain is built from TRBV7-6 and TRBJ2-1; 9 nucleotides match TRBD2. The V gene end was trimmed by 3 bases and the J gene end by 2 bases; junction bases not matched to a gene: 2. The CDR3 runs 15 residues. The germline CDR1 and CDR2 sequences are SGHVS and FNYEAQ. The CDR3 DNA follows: TGTGCCAGCAGCTTTATAGCGGGAGCCTACAATGAGCAGTTCTTC. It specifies CASSFIAGAYNEQFF.

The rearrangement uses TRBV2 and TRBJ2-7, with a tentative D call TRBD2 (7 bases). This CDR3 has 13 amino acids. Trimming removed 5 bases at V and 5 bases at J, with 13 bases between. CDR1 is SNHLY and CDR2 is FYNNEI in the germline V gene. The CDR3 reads CASSLRGGDEQYF. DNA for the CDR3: TGTGCCAGCAGTTTAAGGGGGGGAGACGAGCAGTACTTC.

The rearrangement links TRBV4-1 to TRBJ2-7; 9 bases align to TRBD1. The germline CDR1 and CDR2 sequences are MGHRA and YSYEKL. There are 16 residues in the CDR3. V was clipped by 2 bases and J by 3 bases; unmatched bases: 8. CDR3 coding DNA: TGCGCCAGCAGCCAACTCCCGGGACAGGGCATCTACGAGCAGTACTTC. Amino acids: CASSQLPGQGIYEQYF.

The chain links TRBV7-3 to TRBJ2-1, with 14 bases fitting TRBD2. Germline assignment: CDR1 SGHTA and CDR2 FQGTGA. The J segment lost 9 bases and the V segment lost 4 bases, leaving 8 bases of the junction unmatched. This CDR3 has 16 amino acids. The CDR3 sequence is CASSSRPTSGRAEQFF. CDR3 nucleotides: TGTGCCAGCAGCTCCCGGCCGACTAGCGGGAGGGCTGAGCAGTTCTTC.

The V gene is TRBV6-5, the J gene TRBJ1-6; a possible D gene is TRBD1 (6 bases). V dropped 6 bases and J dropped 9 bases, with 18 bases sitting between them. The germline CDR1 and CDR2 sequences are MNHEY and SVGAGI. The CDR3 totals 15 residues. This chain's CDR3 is CASSRTVWAFSPLHF. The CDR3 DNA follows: TGTGCCAGCAGCCGGACAGTTTGGGCCTTTTCACCCCTCCACTTT.

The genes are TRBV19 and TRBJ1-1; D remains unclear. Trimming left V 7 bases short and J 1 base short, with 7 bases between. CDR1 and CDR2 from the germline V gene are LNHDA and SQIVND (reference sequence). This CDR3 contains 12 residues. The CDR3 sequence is CASKRWNTEAFF. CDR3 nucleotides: TGTGCCAGTAAACGGTGGAACACTGAAGCTTTCTTT.

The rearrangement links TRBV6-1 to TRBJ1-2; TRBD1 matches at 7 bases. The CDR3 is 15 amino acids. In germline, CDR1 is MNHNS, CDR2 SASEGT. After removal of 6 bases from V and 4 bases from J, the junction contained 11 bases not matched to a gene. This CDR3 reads CASRLNDRAFYGYTF. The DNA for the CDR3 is TGTGCCAGCAGGCTGAACGACAGGGCGTTCTATGGCTACACCTTC.

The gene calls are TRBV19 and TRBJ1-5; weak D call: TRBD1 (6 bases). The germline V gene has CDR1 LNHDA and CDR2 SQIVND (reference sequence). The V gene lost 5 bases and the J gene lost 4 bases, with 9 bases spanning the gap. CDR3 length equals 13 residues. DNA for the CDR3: TGTGCCAGTAGTTTACAGGGTAATCAGCCCCAGCATTTT. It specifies CASSLQGNQPQHF.

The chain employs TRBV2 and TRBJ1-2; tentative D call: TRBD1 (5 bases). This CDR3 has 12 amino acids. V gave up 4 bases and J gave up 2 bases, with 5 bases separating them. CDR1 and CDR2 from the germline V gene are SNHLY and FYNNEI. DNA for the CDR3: TGTGCCAGCAGTGGACAGAACTATGGCTACACCTTC. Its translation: CASSGQNYGYTF.

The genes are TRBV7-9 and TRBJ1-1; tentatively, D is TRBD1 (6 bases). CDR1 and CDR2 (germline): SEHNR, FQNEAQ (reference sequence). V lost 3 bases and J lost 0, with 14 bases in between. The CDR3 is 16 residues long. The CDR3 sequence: CASSLGALLVNTEAFF. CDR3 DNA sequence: TGTGCCAGCAGCTTGGGGGCCTTATTGGTGAACACTGAAGCTTTCTTT.

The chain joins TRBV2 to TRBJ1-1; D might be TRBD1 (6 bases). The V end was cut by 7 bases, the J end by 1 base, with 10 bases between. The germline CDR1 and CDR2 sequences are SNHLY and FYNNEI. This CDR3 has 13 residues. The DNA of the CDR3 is TGTGCCAGCAACAGGGAGGGGAACACTGAAGCTTTCTTT. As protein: CASNREGNTEAFF.

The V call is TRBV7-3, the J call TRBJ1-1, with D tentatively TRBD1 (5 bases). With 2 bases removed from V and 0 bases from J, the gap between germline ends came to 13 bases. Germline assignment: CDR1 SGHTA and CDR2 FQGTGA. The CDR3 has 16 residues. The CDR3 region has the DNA TGTGCCAGCAGCTTAGAAGGGGTCTGGATGAACACTGAAGCTTTCTTT. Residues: CASSLEGVWMNTEAFF.

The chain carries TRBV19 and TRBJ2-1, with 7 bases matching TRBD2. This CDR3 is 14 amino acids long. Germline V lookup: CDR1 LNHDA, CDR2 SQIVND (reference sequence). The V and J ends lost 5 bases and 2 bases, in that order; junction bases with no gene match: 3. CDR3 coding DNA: TGTGCCAGTAGTCTACGGGGGGCCTACAATGAGCAGTTCTTC. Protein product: CASSLRGAYNEQFF.

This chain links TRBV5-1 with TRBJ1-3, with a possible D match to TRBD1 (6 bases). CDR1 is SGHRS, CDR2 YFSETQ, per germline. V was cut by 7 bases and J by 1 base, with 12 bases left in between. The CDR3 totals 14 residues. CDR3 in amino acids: CASSPGTSGNTIYF. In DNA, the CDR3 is TGCGCCAGCTCTCCCGGGACATCTGGAAACACCATATATTTT.